These 8 T cell receptor beta chains were all obtained from the same sample, sequenced in a study of blood T cell repertoires in COVID-19 (dated by TCRdb to about 2020). Library preparation used the immunoSEQ multiplex PCR assay. Here the immuneACCESS table is served through TCRdb, limited to in-frame sequences with V and J called. Missing clones are a known gap in these copies; in checked studies unresolved V genes cover under half, and the rest lacks a known reason. The sample yields about 160,000 clones; roughly 90% were counted once. The top ten hold over 4% of the sample. Input material: PBMCs or T cells enriched from blood (not recorded which). The source of these receptors is a woman in her 40s who had been exposed to COVID-19.

The chain has TRBV28 and TRBJ2-7, with 9 bases that match TRBD2. This CDR3 comprises 15 residues. Germline V gene lookup returns CDR1 MDHEN and CDR2 SYDVKM. With V trimmed by 4 bases and J by 3 bases, 7 bases remained unmatched. This CDR3 reads CASSSGSGSYYEQYF. CDR3 sequence (DNA): TGTGCCAGCAGTTCGGGTAGCGGGAGTTACTACGAGCAGTACTTC. Based on the CDR3 plus reference TRBV28 and TRBJ2-7, the full variable domain is DVKVTQSSRYLVKRTGEKVFLECVQDMDHENMFWYRQDPGLGLRLIYFSYDVKMKEKGDIPEGYSVSREKKERFSLILESASTNQTSMYLCASSSGSGSYYEQYFGPGTRLTVT.

The chain links TRBV4-1 to TRBJ2-1; 9 positions agree with TRBD2. Germline CDR1 MGHRA, CDR2 YSYEKL. V lost 6 bases, J lost 5 bases, and 2 bases stayed unmatched. This CDR3 is built from 13 residues. CDR3 amino acids: CASRRTSDNEQFF. DNA of the CDR3: TGCGCCAGCAGAAGGACTAGCGACAATGAGCAGTTCTTC.

The chain joins TRBV28 to TRBJ1-1; 8 bases align to TRBD1. This CDR3 contains 15 residues. Germline CDR1 MDHEN, CDR2 SYDVKM. V gave up 4 bases and J gave up 2 bases; unmatched junction bases: 6. The CDR3 DNA reads TGTGCCAGCAGTTATGCCGACAGGGGCAACACTGAAGCTTTCTTT. Protein: CASSYADRGNTEAFF.

The chain uses TRBV29-1 and TRBJ2-1, with D tentatively TRBD1 (7 bases). Germline CDR1 reads SQVTM; CDR2 reads ANQGSEA. This CDR3 region has 14 residues. Trimming left V 7 bases short and J 3 bases short, with 16 bases between. CDR3 sequence: CSAGAGGSYNEQFF. Written as DNA, the CDR3 is TGCAGCGCCGGGGCAGGGGGGAGCTACAATGAGCAGTTCTTC.

This clone was seen repeatedly, ten times or more. The J gene is TRBJ2-1, the V gene TRBV10-3; 8 bases fit TRBD2. The CDR3 has 15 residues. Germline values: CDR1 ENHRY, CDR2 SYGVKD. The V and J ends lost 7 bases and 4 bases, in that order; junction bases with no gene match: 9. CDR3 sequence (DNA): TGTGCCATCAAGGGTAGCGGGATGTCTTACAATGAGCAGTTCTTC. Translation gives CAIKGSGMSYNEQFF.

In its sample, this clone was seen once. The CDR3 region has the DNA TGTGCCAGCAGTTACTCGGCGGACAGGGGGTGGAACACCGGGGAGCTGTTTTTT. It specifies CASSYSADRGWNTGELFF. The gene calls are TRBV6-2 or TRBV6-3 and TRBJ2-2; 10 positions match TRBD1. Germline CDR1 MNHEY, CDR2 SVGEGT. This CDR3 has 18 amino acids. V shed 0 bases, J shed 1 base, and the junction held 5 bases outside the gene matches.

This chain joins TRBV5-1 and TRBJ1-1; the D is unclear. V was cut by 3 bases and J by 3 bases, with 12 bases left in between. This CDR3 is built from 14 residues. Germline-derived CDR1 and CDR2 are SGHRS and YFSETQ. In nucleotides, the CDR3 is TGCGCCAGCAGCTCTCTAGCAGCTGACACTGAAGCTTTCTTT. This translates into CASSSLAADTEAFF.

The chain combines TRBV9 with TRBJ1-2; TRBD1 matches 8 bases. The CDR3 is 14 amino acids. Germline trimming cut 0 bases from V and 5 bases from J; bases unmatched to any gene: 3. In germline, CDR1 is SGDLS, CDR2 YYNGEE. The CDR3 region is CASSVGQGAYGYTF. The DNA for the CDR3 is TGTGCCAGCAGCGTAGGGCAGGGGGCTTATGGCTACACCTTC.